The 8 T cell receptor beta chains below come from one sample, sequenced in a study of control samples from healthy donors and cancer patients. Here immunoSEQ multiplex PCR was the method, and the copy in TCRdb shows in-frame clones only, minus some. The table includes 40,000 to 55,000 clones, around 87% detected once. Sequencing input: PBMCs. The receptors derive from a woman aged 60-70 years with lung cancer.

This clone appeared once. V gene TRBV27 combines with J gene TRBJ1-4; 7 bases agree with TRBD1. The V gene's germline CDR1 is MNHEY and CDR2 SMNVEV (reference sequence). Unmatched junction bases numbered 8, after V lost 5 bases and J lost 5 bases. The CDR3 contains 15 residues. The CDR3 here is CASSAWTGVNEKLFF. The DNA for the CDR3 is TGTGCCAGCAGTGCCTGGACAGGTGTCAATGAAAAACTGTTTTTT.

The chain combines TRBV24-1 with TRBJ1-2, with D possibly being TRBD1 (5 bases). Trimming removed 3 bases from V and 2 bases from J, with 9 bases in between. The CDR3 has 14 residues. Germline CDR1 KGHDR, CDR2 SFDVKD. This CDR3 reads CATSDGDLNYGYTF. CDR3 coding DNA: TGTGCCACCAGTGATGGGGACCTAAACTATGGCTACACCTTC.

V and J are TRBV9 and TRBJ2-3; the D is unclear. The CDR3 sequence is 14 residues long. The V gene's germline CDR1 is SGDLS and CDR2 YYNGEE. V lost 1 base and J 2 bases, leaving 8 bases between the germline ends. The CDR3 nucleotides are TGTGCCAGCAGCGTACCGGGTAACACAGATACGCAGTATTTT. Protein sequence: CASSVPGNTDTQYF.

V usage is TRBV29-1 and J usage is TRBJ1-1, with TRBD1 as a possible D gene (5 bases). The CDR3 runs to 12 residues. V was pared by 6 bases and J by 4 bases, with 12 bases between. The germline gives CDR1 SQVTM, CDR2 ANQGSEA. The CDR3 loop reads CSVAAGGTEAFF. CDR3 nucleotide sequence: TGCAGCGTCGCGGCGGGGGGCACTGAAGCTTTCTTT.

J is TRBJ1-2 and V is TRBV6-6, with 10 bases aligning to TRBD1. CDR3 length: 14 residues. Germline assignment: CDR1 MNHNY and CDR2 SVGAGI (reference sequence). Trimming took 5 bases from V and 7 from J; bases not matched to a gene: 7. Here the CDR3 DNA reads TGTGCCAGCAGTACTCGGGACAGGGGTTCTGGCTACACCTTC. Its translation is CASSTRDRGSGYTF.

This chain connects TRBV18 to TRBJ2-3; 7 nucleotides align to TRBD1. Trimming at V came to 0 bases and at J to 3 bases, leaving 9 bases not matched to a gene. This CDR3 has 17 residues. Germline V gives CDR1 KGHSH, CDR2 LQKENI. CDR3 coding DNA: TGTGCCAGCTCACCACCGACTGGACAGGTTCAAACAGATACGCAGTATTTT. This gives the protein CASSPPTGQVQTDTQYF.

The V and J genes are TRBV11-2 and TRBJ1-2; no definite D call. The V and J ends lost 0 bases and 4 bases respectively, with 3 bases between them. This CDR3 has 12 amino acids. From germline, CDR1 is SGHAT and CDR2 FQNNGV. CDR3: CASSLDTYGYTF. The CDR3 bases are TGTGCCAGCAGCTTAGACACCTATGGCTACACCTTC.

This chain uses TRBV3-1 (or the pseudogene TRBV3-2) with TRBJ2-7, with D uncertain. This CDR3 region has 12 residues. Germline values: CDR1 LGHDT, CDR2 YNNKEL (reference sequence). V lost 0 bases to trimming and J lost 9 bases, with 9 bases between them. The chain's CDR3 is CASSQEPGRQYF. For the CDR3, the DNA is TGTGCCAGCAGCCAAGAACCAGGACGGCAGTACTTC.